This entry features one T cell receptor (beta chain) sequence. The antigen it binds to is not known. No base qualities exist here, and no much larger clone lies one base off it. Cut back by 2 bases and 5 bases, the V and J ends lie 14 bases apart. In the germline V gene, CDR1 corresponds to SGHRS and CDR2 to YFSETQ. Including cysteine and phenylalanine, the CDR3 has 15 amino acids. Just CDR3 DNA is preserved here, 45 bases in frame from base 1. The data are from a study of blood T cell repertoires in COVID-19 (dated by TCRdb to 2019 to 2021). About the investigation overall: Collaborator samples came from the United States, Italy and Spain and covered acute and convalescent phases of COVID-19. The repertoires were released in a freely available public database intended as a resource for research on the immune response to SARS-CoV-2. The dataset comprised deeply sampled blood TCRbeta repertoires from subjects exposed to, actively infected with, or recovered from COVID-19. Where HLA class I and class II types were available, the types were taken from metadata supplied by the sample provider, not from assay-based typing. The material from the prospective study consisted of cDNA or gDNA derived from T cells, B-cell-depleted T cells, or PBMCs. Sample metadata almost always included a de-identified subject ID, COVID-19 status, age in years and sex. Samples came from the ongoing ImmuneRACE study (first 160 participants) plus 1,254 subjects from 6 global collaborators.

What the authors observed across the whole study: The amount of clinical and demographic metadata varied by source and participant and was provided uncurated.

Whole blood was collected in K2EDTA tubes by collaborating institutions according to the institutions' own protocols. Collaborator samples were shipped for TCRbeta analysis as frozen whole blood, isolated PBMCs, or DNA extracted from either sample type. TCRbeta CDR3 regions were amplified from genomic DNA using the immunoSEQ Assay, a bias-controlled multiplex PCR. Per the original workflow: Within the assay, amplification of reference gene primers was used to estimate how many nucleated cells each sample contained. Sequence reads were collapsed and filtered to measure the absolute abundance of every unique TCRbeta CDR3 rearrangement. For each sample, productive Simpson clonality was calculated by taking the square root of Simpson's diversity index across productive rearrangements. Held by TCRdb, this immuneACCESS table contains in-frame sequences only and omits some clones. Under half of the omission traces to an unresolved V gene where checked; the cause of the rest is unknown. That table is the source of V, J and clone size, and D and trimming were worked out from the DNA. The sample includes 95,000 to 100,000 clones, with about 90% observed a single time. The ten largest clones take up roughly 11% of the sample.

The clonotype was recovered from a woman aged 25 to 39 with acute or convalescent COVID-19. The sample comprised peripheral blood. The V and J segments used are TRBV5-1 and TRBJ2-1, with the D gene not clear enough to name. For the CDR3, the sequence is CASSFPGSRNNEQFF. The nucleotides are TGCGCCAGCAGCTTCCCAGGAAGTAGGAACAATGAGCAGTTCTTC.